The 17 T cell receptor beta chains below were found in one sample sequenced in a study of T cell clones after liver transplantation. Using immunoSEQ multiplex PCR, the repertoire was profiled, and TCRdb retains in-frame clones only, with some absent. The data hold over 60,000 clones, with around 80% observed a single time. Sequenced material: CD4+ T cells from blood, taken before liver transplant. These receptors were obtained from a human donor who received a liver transplant.

This clone is a singleton in its sample. This chain links TRBV28 with TRBJ1-2; no reliable D call. There are 13 residues in the CDR3. The V end was cut by 7 bases, the J end by 3 bases, with 12 bases between. Germline CDR1 and CDR2: MDHEN and SYDVKM. The CDR3 DNA reads TGTGCCAGCACTTCGGTTGTAGACTATGGCTACACCTTC. Protein sequence: CASTSVVDYGYTF.

This clone was seen a single time. The J gene is TRBJ1-2, the V gene TRBV19; TRBD1 agrees at 7 bases. CDR3 length: 12 residues. CDR1 LNHDA and CDR2 SQIVND come from the germline V gene (reference sequence). The trim removed 4 bases at V and 6 bases at J, leaving 2 bases unmatched. The DNA for the CDR3 is TGTGCCAGTAGTACCCAGGGGGATGGCTACACCTTC. Translating gives CASSTQGDGYTF. The variable domain in full, with the rest retrieved from reference TRBV19 and TRBJ1-2, is DGGITQSPKYLFRKEGQNVTLSCEQNLNHDAMYWYRQDPGQGLRLIYYSQIVNDFQKGDIAEGYSVSREKKESFPLTVTSAQKNPTAFYLCASSTQGDGYTFGSGTRLTVV.

V gene TRBV5-1 combines with J gene TRBJ2-2; perhaps D is TRBD1 or TRBD2 (6 bases each). Trimming left V 4 bases short and J 3 bases short, with 16 bases between. Germline CDR1 SGHRS, CDR2 YFSETQ. CDR3 length: 16 amino acids. The CDR3 region is CASSPKVGGDTGELFF. DNA of the CDR3: TGCGCCAGCAGCCCGAAGGTGGGGGGCGACACCGGGGAGCTGTTTTTT.

This clone was seen more than once but under ten times. The V call is TRBV7-3, the J call TRBJ1-1, with 8 nucleotides matching TRBD1. J gave up 5 bases and V 5 bases, and 7 bases lay outside the gene matches. The CDR3 is 14 amino acids. CDR1 and CDR2 from the germline V gene are SGHTA and FQGTGA. This CDR3 is CASSPTGGVTEAFF. The CDR3 coding sequence is TGTGCCAGCAGCCCAACAGGGGGGGTAACTGAAGCTTTCTTT.

The CDR3 DNA sequence: TGTGCCAGCGGTCCGGGACAGGGAAACATTCAGTACTTC. It encodes CASGPGQGNIQYF. V is TRBV28 and J is TRBJ2-4; TRBD1 matches 9 bases. The CDR3 consists of 13 residues. J lost 6 bases, V lost 8 bases, and 5 bases had no gene match. The germline gives CDR1 MDHEN, CDR2 SYDVKM.

The chain joins TRBV27 to TRBJ1-1; TRBD1 matches at 12 bases. With V trimmed by 6 bases and J by 10 bases, 18 bases remained unmatched. This CDR3 has 17 amino acids. CDR1 and CDR2 (germline): MNHEY, SMNVEV (reference sequence). CDR3 bases: TGTGCCAGCAGACCTATGGGGACAGGGGGCACCCCGGCCCCAGCTTTCTTT. Encoded protein: CASRPMGTGGTPAPAFF.

This clone occurred once. The chain couples TRBV11-3 to TRBJ2-1; possibly TRBD1 or TRBD2 for D (5 bases each). The V end lost 0 bases, the J end lost 10 bases, and 13 bases lay between the germline ends. CDR1 is SGHNT and CDR2 is YENEEA in the germline V gene. The CDR3 consists of 14 residues. Here the CDR3 DNA reads TGTGCCAGCAGCTTAGATCGGGGACGGGCGGAGCAGTTCTTC. Translated, it gives CASSLDRGRAEQFF.

This chain connects TRBV5-6 to TRBJ2-7, with D possibly being TRBD2 (5 bases). With 3 bases removed from V and 2 bases from J, the gap between germline ends came to 12 bases. CDR3 length: 14 residues. Germline CDR1 reads SGHDT; CDR2 reads YYEEEE. The CDR3 nucleotides read TGTGCCAGCAGCTCTGCCCTGAGGGCCTACGAGCAGTACTTC. Translation gives CASSSALRAYEQYF.

This chain links TRBV18 with TRBJ2-7; 8 nucleotides match TRBD2. This CDR3 is 14 amino acids long. Germline V lookup: CDR1 KGHSH, CDR2 LQKENI. Trimming removed 2 bases from V and 5 bases from J; junction bases left unmatched: 5. CDR3 coding DNA: TGTGCCAGCTCACCAATTAGCGGGAAAGACGAGCAGTACTTC. Its translation is CASSPISGKDEQYF.

This chain uses TRBV5-1 with TRBJ2-3; 7 bases align to TRBD2. The CDR3 spans 16 residues. Germline CDR1 and CDR2: SGHRS and YFSETQ. V shed 0 bases, J shed 0 bases, and the junction held 4 bases outside the gene matches. The CDR3 nucleotides read TGCGCCAGCAGCTTGGTCGGGACTACTAGCACAGATACGCAGTATTTT. This translates into CASSLVGTTSTDTQYF.

Only one count was recorded for this clone. As DNA, the CDR3 is TGTGCCAGCAGTACCGGGGGGGTCAGTGAAAAACTGTTTTTT. Its translation: CASSTGGVSEKLFF. This chain connects TRBV27 to TRBJ1-4; D possibly corresponds to TRBD1 (5 bases). This CDR3 is 14 amino acids long. The germline gives CDR1 MNHEY, CDR2 SMNVEV (reference sequence). V dropped 5 bases and J dropped 7 bases, with 14 bases sitting between them.

The chain couples TRBV19 to TRBJ2-5, with 9 nucleotides matching TRBD1. Germline values: CDR1 LNHDA, CDR2 SQIVND (reference sequence). This CDR3 is 12 amino acids long. J gave up 5 bases and V 8 bases, and 3 bases lay outside the gene matches. The CDR3 sequence is CASGDRVETQYF. CDR3 DNA sequence: TGTGCCAGTGGGGACAGGGTGGAGACCCAGTACTTC.

The chain couples TRBV4-1 to TRBJ1-5, with D perhaps TRBD1 (5 bases). The V end was cut by 2 bases, the J end by 0 bases, with 17 bases between. CDR3 length: 18 residues. The germline V gene has CDR1 MGHRA and CDR2 YSYEKL. The CDR3 spells CASSQRSLGLSSNQPQHF. The CDR3 nucleotides read TGCGCCAGCAGCCAAAGATCATTGGGACTAAGTAGCAATCAGCCCCAGCATTTT.

This sequence joins TRBV29-1 and TRBJ2-7; 8 bases fit TRBD2. Germline V lookup: CDR1 SQVTM, CDR2 ANQGSEA. The CDR3 has 13 amino acids. V dropped 4 bases and J dropped 4; count of bases not matched to a gene: 6. CDR3 sequence: CSVVSGGVYEQYF. CDR3 DNA sequence: TGCAGCGTTGTGTCGGGAGGGGTTTACGAGCAGTACTTC.

V gene TRBV2 combines with J gene TRBJ2-1; D might be TRBD2 (5 bases). The CDR3 has 16 residues. Deletions cut 5 bases from V and 6 bases from J, with 20 bases between. CDR1 and CDR2 from the germline V gene are SNHLY and FYNNEI. As DNA, the CDR3 is TGTGCCAGCAGTTCTTTCTTAGCGAGTCCGAGCAATGAGCAGTTCTTC. Translating it yields CASSSFLASPSNEQFF.

The rearrangement joins TRBV28 to TRBJ2-1, with TRBD2 as a possible D gene (6 bases). V was trimmed by 2 bases and J by 7 bases, leaving 15 bases between them. CDR3 size: 15 residues. Germline V gives CDR1 MDHEN, CDR2 SYDVKM. The chain's CDR3 is CASSLTGDSTNEQFF. Here the CDR3 DNA reads TGTGCCAGCAGTTTAACGGGGGACTCCACGAATGAGCAGTTCTTC.

This chain joins TRBV18 and TRBJ1-5, with TRBD1 identical over 7 bases. Germline V gene sequence: CDR1 KGHSH, CDR2 LQKENI. The CDR3 is 16 amino acids. V was clipped by 3 bases and J by 0 bases; unmatched bases: 5. CDR3 in DNA: TGTGCCAGCTCACCCTCCAGGGGGGATAGCAATCAGCCCCAGCATTTT. Translated, it gives CASSPSRGDSNQPQHF.